Sequencing of this TCR beta chain was carried out in a study of PD-1 blockade in classical Hodgkin lymphoma. Study-wide results and limits: Newly diagnosed patients reportedly had lower baseline TCR diversity than healthy donors. There was a significant rise in CD4+ TCR diversity by C4D1, with no such rise for CD8+.

As concerns this clone: The antigen is unknown.

The time point: cycle 4 day 1 (C4D1), after more than five weeks of nivolumab. Every patient was affected by relapse after autologous stem cell transplantation, while exposure to brentuximab vedotin was not uniform. Clones were sequenced by immunoSEQ multiplex PCR, and TCRdb holds only the in-frame ones, with some missing. This repertoire shows 25,000 to 35,000 clones, roughly 76% found once; its top ten account for around 3.7%. Source: peripheral blood mononuclear cells (PBMCs), taken before the fourth cycle of nivolumab. This TCR was sampled from a human donor with classical Hodgkin lymphoma.

CDR3 in DNA: TGTGCCAGCAGTGAAGAGTGGGGTAGAGCTTTCTTT. It specifies CASSEEWGRAFF. This chain links TRBV2 with TRBJ1-1; D is unresolved. Germline CDR1 SNHLY, CDR2 FYNNEI. Trimming took 1 base from V and 10 from J, leaving 10 bases between them. CDR3 length: 12 residues.